The 20 T cell receptor beta chains below all came from one sample that was sequenced in a study of T cells after yellow fever vaccination. MiXCR was run by TCRdb on the 5' RACE reads, yielding one entry per CDR3 protein. The top ten clones hold roughly 16% of a sample with around 500,000 distinct CDR3 sequences, just over 20% of them seen once. Sequencing used PBMCs, obtained around 3 weeks after the first yellow fever vaccination. These receptors were collected from a man between 18 and 35 years old who received the YFV17D yellow fever vaccine.

A few counts support this clonotype. The chain is built from TRBV10-3 and TRBJ1-2; TRBD1 matches at 7 bases. V trimming: 2 bases; J trimming: 3 bases; junction bases outside the gene matches: 3. Germline values: CDR1 ENHRY, CDR2 SYGVKD. CDR3 length: 14 residues. In nucleotides, the CDR3 is TGTGCCATCAGTGAGGACAGGGTTTACTATGGCTACACCTTC. Its protein product is CAISEDRVYYGYTF.

This sequence joins TRBV5-1 and TRBJ2-5; D is perhaps TRBD1 (6 bases). CDR1 is SGHRS, CDR2 YFSETQ, per germline. With 4 bases removed from V and 1 base from J, the gap between germline ends came to 11 bases. The CDR3 length is 14 residues. The CDR3 is CASSGWTVQETQYF. CDR3 DNA: TGCGCCAGCAGCGGATGGACAGTCCAAGAGACCCAGTACTTC.

The table lists this clonotype with many counts. Written as DNA, the CDR3 is TGTGCCAGCAGCCAACAAGGACAGAGCACAGATACGCAGTATTTT. Its protein is CASSQQGQSTDTQYF. V is TRBV7-7 and J is TRBJ2-3; tentative D call: TRBD1 (6 bases). V lost 5 bases and J lost 0, with 12 bases in between. The CDR3 consists of 15 residues. Germline V lookup: CDR1 SSHAT, CDR2 FNYEAQ (reference sequence).

This clonotype was detected a few times. The V gene is TRBV15, the J gene TRBJ2-3, with 8 nucleotides matching TRBD2. V was clipped by 2 bases and J by 1 base; unmatched bases: 8. This CDR3 comprises 17 residues. In germline, CDR1 is LNHNV, CDR2 YYDKDF (reference sequence). The CDR3, as DNA: TGTGCCACCAGCAGATCCTCCCACGGGGGGGGCACAGATACGCAGTATTTT. Protein: CATSRSSHGGGTDTQYF. Full variable domain (rest looked up from reference TRBV15 and TRBJ2-3): DAMVIQNPRYQVTQFGKPVTLSCSQTLNHNVMYWYQQKSSQAPKLLFHYYDKDFNNEADTPDNFQSRRPNTSFCFLDIRSPGLGDTAMYLCATSRSSHGGGTDTQYFGPGTRLTVL.

This chain joins TRBV5-1 and TRBJ2-5; the match to TRBD1 covers 7 bases. Trimming cost V 4 bases and J 5 bases; bases outside gene matches: 11. Per the germline V gene, CDR1 is SGHRS and CDR2 is YFSETQ. This CDR3 is built from 15 residues. The CDR3 DNA sequence: TGCGCCAGCAGCCCCCCACAGGGGTTGTCGGAGACCCAGTACTTC. This translates into CASSPPQGLSETQYF.

The chain is built from TRBV4-2 and TRBJ1-3, with D unclear. Germline CDR1 is LGHNA and CDR2 is YNFKEQ. V was clipped by 5 bases and J by 3 bases, with 17 bases between them. The length of the CDR3 is 16 residues. This chain's CDR3 is CASSSEVQLSGNTIYF. Here the CDR3 DNA reads TGTGCCAGCAGCTCAGAGGTCCAACTGAGTGGAAACACCATATATTTT.

This clonotype has just a few counts. For the CDR3, the DNA is TGTGCCAGCGGACACTTCAACTGGGCACGGGGAGAGACCCAGTACTTC. It is translated as CASGHFNWARGETQYF. This chain uses TRBV11-2 with TRBJ2-5; D may be TRBD1 or TRBD2 (5 bases each). Germline CDR1 is SGHAT and CDR2 is FQNNGV. Trimming stripped 8 bases from V and 4 bases from J, with 23 bases between. This CDR3 contains 16 residues.

This clonotype was seen only a few times. The chain uses TRBV9 and TRBJ1-6; unclear D gene. The CDR3 is 13 amino acids. The V gene's germline CDR1 is SGDLS and CDR2 YYNGEE. V lost 0 bases to trimming and J lost 8 bases, with 6 bases between them. In nucleotides, the CDR3 is TGTGCCAGCAGCGTAGAAGAGGATTCACCCCTCCACTTT. Translated, it gives CASSVEEDSPLHF.

In its sample, this clonotype was seen a few times. The chain carries TRBV6-2 or TRBV6-3 and TRBJ2-7; D gene ambiguous. Germline V gene lookup returns CDR1 MNHEY and CDR2 SVGEGT. CDR3 length: 13 residues. The V gene lost 6 bases and the J gene lost 0 bases, with 9 bases spanning the gap. This chain's CDR3 is CASSPSRSYEQYV. In nucleotides, the CDR3 is TGTGCCAGCAGCCCCTCGCGCTCCTACGAGCAGTACGTC.

V and J are TRBV7-2 and TRBJ2-1, with D perhaps TRBD1 or TRBD2 (5 bases each). Germline V lookup: CDR1 SGHTA, CDR2 FQGNSA. The V and J ends lost 7 bases and 9 bases respectively, with 13 bases between them. The CDR3 is 12 residues long. In DNA, the CDR3 is TGTGCCAGCACCACGGGGACCGGTGAGCAGTTCTTC. Amino acids: CASTTGTGEQFF.

Only a few counts were recorded for this clonotype. The rearrangement links TRBV6-6 to TRBJ2-5, with D possibly called TRBD1 or TRBD2 (5 bases each). The CDR3 has 12 amino acids. V was clipped by 8 bases and J by 5 bases, with 12 bases between them. CDR1 and CDR2 (germline): MNHNY, SVGAGI (reference sequence). The CDR3 region has the DNA TGTGCCAGCCGCCGTGGGACGGAGACCCAGTACTTC. Translating it yields CASRRGTETQYF.

The V gene is TRBV12-3 or TRBV12-4, the J gene TRBJ2-7; the D gene could be TRBD1 or TRBD2 (5 bases each). V lost 6 bases and J 0 bases, leaving 15 bases between the germline ends. The CDR3 sequence is 15 residues long. CDR3 protein: CASRNSRGGSYEQYF. The CDR3, as DNA: TGTGCCAGCAGGAATTCGAGGGGCGGCTCCTACGAGCAGTACTTC.

The V gene is TRBV4-3, the J gene TRBJ2-3; TRBD2 matches at 11 bases. Germline V gene lookup returns CDR1 LGHNA and CDR2 YSLEER. Losses at the gene ends were 4 bases for V and 6 bases for J; bases not matched to a gene: 12. There are 17 residues in the CDR3. This chain's CDR3 is CASSLRRLAGPRDTQYF. The CDR3 coding sequence is TGCGCCAGCAGCCTCAGGAGACTAGCGGGGCCCCGGGATACGCAGTATTTT.

This chain links TRBV7-2 with TRBJ2-7; weak D call: TRBD1 (6 bases). The germline CDR1 and CDR2 sequences are SGHTA and FQGNSA. This CDR3 has 15 amino acids. Trimming took 3 bases from V and 1 from J, leaving 13 bases between them. The CDR3 DNA is TGTGCCAGCAGCTTTACAGGGACCGGTTCCTACGAGCAGTACGTC. It yields the protein CASSFTGTGSYEQYV.

The V gene is TRBV11-2, the J gene TRBJ2-1; 8 nucleotides align to TRBD2. The V gene end was trimmed by 1 base and the J gene end by 15 bases; junction bases not matched to a gene: 5. The CDR3 consists of 12 residues. CDR1 and CDR2 from the germline V gene are SGHAT and FQNNGV. CDR3 DNA: TGTGCCAGCAGCTTAGCCGGGAGGGTTCGGTTCTTC. Protein product: CASSLAGRVRFF.

V is TRBV5-1 and J is TRBJ2-5; TRBD1 agrees at 9 bases. After removal of 1 base from V and 7 bases from J, the junction contained 14 bases not matched to a gene. The CDR3 has 17 residues. Per germline, CDR1 SGHRS and CDR2 YFSETQ. The CDR3 is CASSLQASGTGFGTQYF. The DNA for the CDR3 is TGCGCCAGCAGCTTGCAGGCTTCCGGGACAGGGTTTGGGACCCAGTACTTC. The complete variable domain, with remaining parts taken from reference TRBV5-1 and TRBJ2-5, reads KAGVTQTPRYLIKTRGQQVTLSCSPISGHRSVSWYQQTPGQGLQFLFEYFSETQRNKGNFPGRFSGRQFSNSRSEMNVSTLELGDSALYLCASSLQASGTGFGTQYFGPGTRLLVL.

This chain connects TRBV20-1 to TRBJ1-1; D uncertain. Per germline, CDR1 DFQATT and CDR2 SNEGSKA (reference sequence). This CDR3 spans 15 amino acids. Trimming removed 6 bases at V and 4 bases at J, with 21 bases between. This CDR3 is CSASAGSVRSTEAFF. CDR3 sequence (DNA): TGCAGTGCCAGTGCCGGCTCAGTTAGGAGCACTGAAGCTTTCTTT.

The sample holds a few counts of this clonotype. The rearrangement uses TRBV7-8 and TRBJ2-7, with 9 bases lining up with TRBD1. The V segment lost 5 bases and the J segment 2 bases; nucleotides outside the gene matches: 4. Germline loops: CDR1 SGHVS, CDR2 FQNEAQ. The CDR3 totals 14 residues. Written as DNA, the CDR3 is TGTGCCAGCAGCCCGACAGGGGGACCCTACGAGCAGTACTTC. Translating gives CASSPTGGPYEQYF.

This clonotype appeared a few times. The chain carries TRBV19 and TRBJ2-7; unclear D gene. The germline CDR1 and CDR2 sequences are LNHDA and SQIVND (reference sequence). Trimming stripped 7 bases from V and 2 bases from J, with 12 bases between. The CDR3 totals 13 residues. The CDR3 sequence: CASKGHLAYEQYF. The DNA for the CDR3 is TGTGCCAGTAAAGGCCATCTAGCCTACGAGCAGTACTTC.

The V and J genes are TRBV20-1 and TRBJ2-5, with 10 bases lining up with TRBD2. With V trimmed by 0 bases and J by 5 bases, 18 bases remained unmatched. From germline, CDR1 is DFQATT and CDR2 SNEGSKA (reference sequence). The CDR3 extends over 19 amino acids. CDR3 region: CSARDPDNSAGGDWETQYF. The CDR3 DNA is TGCAGTGCTAGAGATCCCGACAATTCAGCGGGGGGGGACTGGGAGACCCAGTACTTC.